The rows below give T cell receptor beta chains drawn from one sample of a study of blood T cell repertoires in COVID-19. The protocol was immunoSEQ multiplex PCR, while the TCRdb copy is restricted to in-frame clones and leaves out a portion. The sample records fewer than 140,000 clones, 71% being singletons. The sequenced material came from peripheral blood. The source is a human donor with acute or convalescent COVID-19. The donor label of this sample is uncertain. CDR3s include the opening cysteine and the closing phenylalanine or tryptophan. The order of the fields is D gene, V gene, clone size, J gene, CDR3 DNA, CDR3 protein. A D gene is named only where the DNA matches it firmly. Only some rows state a clone size, as once, few, many or a class for expanded clones.

d_gene: TRBD1; v_gene: TRBV2; abundance: -; j_gene: TRBJ1-1; CDR3nt: TGTGCCATCAGGGACAGCCTGAACACTGAAGCTTTCTTT; CDR3aa: CAIRDSLNTEAFF
d_gene: TRBD1; v_gene: TRBV5-1; abundance: -; j_gene: TRBJ1-1; CDR3nt: TGCGCCAGCACCCGGACAGGACCGAACACTGAAGCTTTCTTT; CDR3aa: CASTRTGPNTEAFF
d_gene: -; v_gene: TRBV30; abundance: once; j_gene: TRBJ1-2; CDR3nt: TGTGCCTGGAGAAGCGGGGGCCACCGACGGGCTTTCGGCTACACCTTC; CDR3aa: CAWRSGGHRRAFGYTF
d_gene: -; v_gene: TRBV19; abundance: -; j_gene: TRBJ1-1; CDR3nt: TGTGCCAGTAGTCAAGGGGTGACTGAAGCTTTCTTT; CDR3aa: CASSQGVTEAFF
d_gene: -; v_gene: TRBV2; abundance: -; j_gene: TRBJ1-4; CDR3nt: TGTGCCAGCAGGATAGAGATTAATGAAAAACTGTTTTTT; CDR3aa: CASRIEINEKLFF
d_gene: -; v_gene: TRBV21-1; abundance: -; j_gene: TRBJ1-3; CDR3nt: TGTGCCAGCAGCAGCCGACAGGGAACGTCTGGAAACACCATATATTTT; CDR3aa: CASSSRQGTSGNTIYF
d_gene: TRBD1; v_gene: TRBV9; abundance: few; j_gene: TRBJ1-1; CDR3nt: TGTGCCAGCAGCCAGGGGGCAGGGAACGGTGAAGCTTTCTTT; CDR3aa: CASSQGAGNGEAFF
d_gene: TRBD2; v_gene: TRBV6-5; abundance: -; j_gene: TRBJ2-3; CDR3nt: TGTGCCAGCATGAGCGGGGGGGCCGCCGTTACGCAGTATTTT; CDR3aa: CASMSGGAAVTQYF
d_gene: TRBD1; v_gene: TRBV10-3; abundance: -; j_gene: TRBJ2-3; CDR3nt: TGTGCCATCACGGACAGGGGGAGCACAGATACGCAGTATTTT; CDR3aa: CAITDRGSTDTQYF
d_gene: -; v_gene: TRBV28; abundance: -; j_gene: TRBJ2-2; CDR3nt: TGTGCCAGCACCCCTGATTTTGGGACTACAGGGTCCACCGGGGAGCTGTTTTTT; CDR3aa: CASTPDFGTTGSTGELFF
d_gene: TRBD2; v_gene: TRBV24-1; abundance: -; j_gene: TRBJ2-3; CDR3nt: TGTGCCACCCGGGGGGTTTTTGAGACAGATACGCAGTATTTT; CDR3aa: CATRGVFETDTQYF
d_gene: -; v_gene: TRBV5-1; abundance: -; j_gene: TRBJ1-2; CDR3nt: TGCACCAGCAGCCCCGACGGACAGCTAAACTATGGCTACACCTTC; CDR3aa: CTSSPDGQLNYGYTF
d_gene: -; v_gene: TRBV11-2; abundance: -; j_gene: TRBJ2-5; CDR3nt: TGTGCCAGCAGCTTCCCCGGGACTCCAGAGTACTTC; CDR3aa: CASSFPGTPEYF
d_gene: -; v_gene: TRBV21-1; abundance: once; j_gene: TRBJ1-2; CDR3nt: TGTGCCAGCAGCAAAGCTACGTACAGGGGGTTGAACTATGGCTACACCTTC; CDR3aa: CASSKATYRGLNYGYTF
d_gene: TRBD2; v_gene: TRBV4-2; abundance: -; j_gene: TRBJ2-7; CDR3nt: TGTGCCAGCAGCCAAGAGTCCCTAGCGGGGGCCGCCTACGAGCAGTACTTC; CDR3aa: CASSQESLAGAAYEQYF
d_gene: TRBD1; v_gene: TRBV6-5; abundance: few; j_gene: TRBJ1-1; CDR3nt: TGTGCCAGCAGTAGACAGGGGGCGGGGGGTGAAGCTTTCTTT; CDR3aa: CASSRQGAGGEAFF
d_gene: -; v_gene: TRBV7-6; abundance: once; j_gene: TRBJ2-7; CDR3nt: TGTGCCAGCAGCTCCCCCTCCCTTCTTAACGAGCAGTACTTC; CDR3aa: CASSSPSLLNEQYF
d_gene: -; v_gene: TRBV5-1; abundance: -; j_gene: TRBJ1-1; CDR3nt: TGCGCCAGCAGCTCACAGGGCACCAGCACTGAAGCTTTCTTT; CDR3aa: CASSSQGTSTEAFF
d_gene: TRBD2; v_gene: TRBV2; abundance: few; j_gene: TRBJ2-1; CDR3nt: TGTGCCAGCCTACTAGCGGGGGGGGTCAATGAGCAGTTCTTC; CDR3aa: CASLLAGGVNEQFF
d_gene: TRBD1; v_gene: TRBV15; abundance: few; j_gene: TRBJ1-2; CDR3nt: TGTGCCACCAGCAGAGATACAGGGGTATATGGCTACACCTTC; CDR3aa: CATSRDTGVYGYTF
d_gene: TRBD1; v_gene: TRBV30; abundance: -; j_gene: TRBJ1-1; CDR3nt: TGTGCCTGGAGACAGGGGGCTCGCACTGAAGCTTTCTTT; CDR3aa: CAWRQGARTEAFF
d_gene: -; v_gene: TRBV7-9; abundance: few; j_gene: TRBJ1-3; CDR3nt: TGTGCCAGCAGCGTCCAGGGTCGAAACACCATATATTTT; CDR3aa: CASSVQGRNTIYF
d_gene: -; v_gene: TRBV10-3; abundance: once; j_gene: TRBJ2-1; CDR3nt: TGTGCCATAGGTCGGGATACCTCCTACAATGAGCAGTTCTTC; CDR3aa: CAIGRDTSYNEQFF
d_gene: -; v_gene: TRBV5-1; abundance: -; j_gene: TRBJ1-3; CDR3nt: TGCGCCAGCAGCTCCCGACAGGCACACTCTGGAAACACCATATATTTT; CDR3aa: CASSSRQAHSGNTIYF
d_gene: -; v_gene: TRBV6-6; abundance: few; j_gene: TRBJ1-2; CDR3nt: TGTATCACCGCGGAAAACTATGGCTACACCTTC; CDR3aa: CITAENYGYTF
d_gene: -; v_gene: TRBV18; abundance: -; j_gene: TRBJ1-2; CDR3nt: TGTGCCAGCTCACCGCGGGGGTCGGATGGCTACACCTTC; CDR3aa: CASSPRGSDGYTF
d_gene: -; v_gene: TRBV27; abundance: -; j_gene: TRBJ2-7; CDR3nt: TGTGCCAGCAGTTTCGTGGGCAAAGCCTACGAGCAGTACTTC; CDR3aa: CASSFVGKAYEQYF
d_gene: TRBD1; v_gene: TRBV5-1; abundance: -; j_gene: TRBJ2-7; CDR3nt: TGCGCCAGCAGCTTGCCCGGACAGGGGACAACCTACGAGCAGTACTTC; CDR3aa: CASSLPGQGTTYEQYF
d_gene: TRBD1; v_gene: TRBV5-1; abundance: -; j_gene: TRBJ2-6; CDR3nt: TGCGCCAGCAGCTTGGGGGACAGGGTCTCTGGGGCCAACGTCCTGACTTTC; CDR3aa: CASSLGDRVSGANVLTF
d_gene: TRBD1; v_gene: TRBV19; abundance: -; j_gene: TRBJ2-3; CDR3nt: TGTGCCAGCAAGCGCAGGGGGTCTAGCACAGATACGCAGTATTTT; CDR3aa: CASKRRGSSTDTQYF
d_gene: -; v_gene: TRBV4-1; abundance: -; j_gene: TRBJ1-4; CDR3nt: TGCGCCAGCAGCCAAGGGAGGGCCCGGGCTAATGAAAAACTGTTTTTT; CDR3aa: CASSQGRARANEKLFF
d_gene: -; v_gene: TRBV7-6; abundance: -; j_gene: TRBJ1-6; CDR3nt: TGTGCCAGCAGCTTAGGACAGATCTATAATTCACCCCTCCACTTT; CDR3aa: CASSLGQIYNSPLHF
d_gene: -; v_gene: TRBV5-1; abundance: few; j_gene: TRBJ1-3; CDR3nt: TGCGCCAGCAGCCCGAGCCACGGAGGGTCTGGAAACACCATATATTTT; CDR3aa: CASSPSHGGSGNTIYF
d_gene: -; v_gene: TRBV11-2; abundance: -; j_gene: TRBJ1-2; CDR3nt: TGTGCCAGCAGCTCTACAGGGACGGGAGGCTACACCTTC; CDR3aa: CASSSTGTGGYTF
d_gene: TRBD2; v_gene: TRBV2; abundance: -; j_gene: TRBJ2-7; CDR3nt: TGTGCCAGCAAGTTGCGGGGGGGCCCCTACGAGCAGTACTTC; CDR3aa: CASKLRGGPYEQYF
d_gene: -; v_gene: TRBV2; abundance: many; j_gene: TRBJ2-7; CDR3nt: TGTGCCAGCAGTGATCGGCAGGGCTACGAGCAGTACTTC; CDR3aa: CASSDRQGYEQYF
d_gene: TRBD2; v_gene: TRBV19; abundance: -; j_gene: TRBJ2-7; CDR3nt: TGTGCCAGTAGTATTCGACTAGCGGGGGCCTCCGAGCAGTACTTC; CDR3aa: CASSIRLAGASEQYF
d_gene: -; v_gene: TRBV5-1; abundance: few; j_gene: TRBJ2-5; CDR3nt: TGCGCCAGCGCTGGAGGGGAGACCCAGTACTTC; CDR3aa: CASAGGETQYF
d_gene: -; v_gene: TRBV11-2; abundance: once; j_gene: TRBJ1-1; CDR3nt: TGTGCCAGCAGCCCGAATAGGTGGGGCTCTGAAGCTTTCTTT; CDR3aa: CASSPNRWGSEAFF
d_gene: TRBD1; v_gene: TRBV28; abundance: few; j_gene: TRBJ1-2; CDR3nt: TGTGCCAGCACCTACCGGGACAGTCAAGACTATGGCTACACCTTC; CDR3aa: CASTYRDSQDYGYTF
d_gene: TRBD1; v_gene: TRBV30; abundance: -; j_gene: TRBJ1-2; CDR3nt: TGTGCCTGGACCACCGGGACAGGGGCTTATGGCTACACCTTC; CDR3aa: CAWTTGTGAYGYTF
d_gene: -; v_gene: TRBV6-5; abundance: -; j_gene: TRBJ1-2; CDR3nt: TGTGCCAGCTCTTCGGGTAGCTATGGCTACACCTTC; CDR3aa: CASSSGSYGYTF
d_gene: -; v_gene: TRBV10-3; abundance: -; j_gene: TRBJ1-1; CDR3nt: TGTGCCATCAGTGATTCGCGGGATGAAGCTTTCTTT; CDR3aa: CAISDSRDEAFF
d_gene: -; v_gene: TRBV7-6; abundance: -; j_gene: TRBJ2-5; CDR3nt: TGTGCCAGCAGCTTGCGGAGAGAGGCGCAGTACTTC; CDR3aa: CASSLRREAQYF
d_gene: -; v_gene: TRBV7-9; abundance: once; j_gene: TRBJ1-1; CDR3nt: TGTGCCAGCAGCTTAGGGCTAACCCTCACAGGGAACACTGAAGCTTTCTTT; CDR3aa: CASSLGLTLTGNTEAFF
d_gene: TRBD1; v_gene: TRBV5-8; abundance: -; j_gene: TRBJ1-4; CDR3nt: TGTGCCAGCAGCTTGCGGGGACAGCCTAATGAAAAACTGTTTTTT; CDR3aa: CASSLRGQPNEKLFF
d_gene: TRBD2; v_gene: TRBV13; abundance: -; j_gene: TRBJ2-3; CDR3nt: TGTGCCAGCAGCCAACGGACTAGCGGGGGGCCCGAAGCCAGCACAGATACGCAGTATTTT; CDR3aa: CASSQRTSGGPEASTDTQYF
d_gene: -; v_gene: TRBV30; abundance: -; j_gene: TRBJ1-1; CDR3nt: TGTGCCTGGAGCACGACAGGTAGGACTGAAGCTTTCTTT; CDR3aa: CAWSTTGRTEAFF
d_gene: TRBD2; v_gene: TRBV7-3; abundance: -; j_gene: TRBJ2-2; CDR3nt: TGTGCCAGCAGCTCTCAGGGACTAGCGGGGGGCGCCGGGGAGCTGTTTTTT; CDR3aa: CASSSQGLAGGAGELFF
d_gene: -; v_gene: TRBV11-3; abundance: -; j_gene: TRBJ1-5; CDR3nt: TGTGCCAGCAGCCCCGGGACGGGAGTCTATCAGCCCCAGCATTTT; CDR3aa: CASSPGTGVYQPQHF
d_gene: TRBD2; v_gene: TRBV9; abundance: -; j_gene: TRBJ2-5; CDR3nt: TGTGCCAGCAGCGTAGGGTCAGCGGGGCAAGAGACCCAGTACTTC; CDR3aa: CASSVGSAGQETQYF
d_gene: TRBD1; v_gene: TRBV4-1; abundance: many; j_gene: TRBJ2-1; CDR3nt: TGCGCCAGCAGCCGCGGGACAGGGGGTCGCGATGAGCAGTTCTTC; CDR3aa: CASSRGTGGRDEQFF
d_gene: -; v_gene: TRBV21-1; abundance: -; j_gene: TRBJ2-7; CDR3nt: TGTGCCAGCAGCAAAGTGCCGACAGAGCCCTACGAGCAGTACTTC; CDR3aa: CASSKVPTEPYEQYF
d_gene: -; v_gene: TRBV15; abundance: -; j_gene: TRBJ2-7; CDR3nt: TGTGCCACCAGCAGGACAGCAGCCTACGAGCAGTACTTC; CDR3aa: CATSRTAAYEQYF
d_gene: TRBD1; v_gene: TRBV18; abundance: -; j_gene: TRBJ1-2; CDR3nt: TGTGCCAGCTCACCGATGGGACAGGGGGTCTATGGCTACACCTTC; CDR3aa: CASSPMGQGVYGYTF